This T cell receptor (beta chain) was observed in a study of shared clonotypes between healthy human individuals. Participating donors were healthy, HIV-negative adults free of recent acute infections or vaccinations. General observations from the study: Naive subsets typically showed greater estimated richness than memory subsets. It was observed that 5% to 6% of naive CD4 clonotypes were shared across several donors.

This CDR3 spans 11 amino acids. Trimming took off 4 bases at V and 7 bases at J, with 8 bases between the two ends. The germline V gene has CDR1 MNHNS and CDR2 SASEGT. Replicate PCRs run on sorted subsets employed roughly 190 ng DNA, approximately 30,000 T cell genomes. The data were produced by immunoSEQ multiplex PCR, yet TCRdb's version contains in-frame clones alone and is incomplete. The sample yields almost 750,000 clones, 72% seen once. This clone was seen a few times. Its antigen is not known. The clonotype originates from a woman in her 30s in good health. The sample taken for sequencing was memory CD4+ T cells sorted from blood. Stated subset: CD45RA-negative fraction. This chain uses TRBV6-1 with TRBJ2-7; D gene ambiguous. This CDR3 reads CASSANPEQYF. The CDR3 DNA reads as TGTGCCAGCAGTGCCAATCCGGAGCAGTACTTC.